The 15 T cell receptor beta chains listed next were all sequenced from one sample in a study of blood T cell repertoires in COVID-19. Clones were sequenced by immunoSEQ multiplex PCR, and TCRdb holds only the in-frame ones, with some missing. Of some 200,000 clones listed, 80% to 90% were seen once; the top ten hold 2.2%. Sequenced material: peripheral blood. The receptors come from a woman between 50 and 59 years old with acute or convalescent COVID-19.

This clone was seen a few times. V gene TRBV3-1 (or the pseudogene TRBV3-2) combines with J gene TRBJ2-1, with 9 positions matching TRBD2. Germline V CDR1 and CDR2: LGHDT, YNNKEL (reference sequence). The V gene end was trimmed by 4 bases and the J gene end by 8 bases; junction bases not matched to a gene: 15. CDR3 length equals 17 residues. The CDR3 sequence is CASSPRKRGVFGDEQFF. CDR3 sequence (DNA): TGTGCCAGCAGCCCCCGGAAGCGGGGGGTCTTCGGGGATGAGCAGTTCTTC.

This chain's CDR3 is CASSPRGATTDTQYF. The CDR3, as DNA: TGTGCCAGCAGCCCGCGGGGGGCCACCACAGATACGCAGTATTTT. This rearrangement joins TRBV9 to TRBJ2-3, with 8 bases fitting TRBD2. The CDR3 is made up of 15 amino acids. Germline V lookup: CDR1 SGDLS, CDR2 YYNGEE. V shed 4 bases, J shed 2 bases, and the junction held 6 bases outside the gene matches.

This chain joins TRBV7-8 and TRBJ1-1, with D hard to call. CDR1 SGHVS and CDR2 FQNEAQ come from the germline V gene. V lost 2 bases to trimming and J lost 3 bases, with 13 bases between them. The CDR3 spans 15 residues. The DNA of the CDR3 is TGTGCCAGCAGCTTATGGACGCGGGCCGACACTGAAGCTTTCTTT. Its translation is CASSLWTRADTEAFF.

The chain recombines TRBV7-3 with TRBJ2-3, with D possibly being TRBD1 (6 bases). Germline V lookup: CDR1 SGHTA, CDR2 FQGTGA. The CDR3 length is 17 residues. The V end was cut by 4 bases, the J end by 3 bases, with 20 bases between. The CDR3: CASSSSGGLAETDTQYF. The CDR3 DNA reads as TGTGCCAGCAGCTCGTCTGGGGGCCTTGCGGAGACAGATACGCAGTATTTT.

The chain has TRBV2 and TRBJ2-7; D unclear. CDR1 and CDR2 from the germline V gene are SNHLY and FYNNEI. V was cut by 6 bases and J by 0 bases, with 6 bases left in between. This CDR3 is 12 amino acids long. DNA of the CDR3: TGTGCCAGCAGCCGGGTCTCCTACGAGCAGTACTTC. Translating it yields CASSRVSYEQYF.

The chain links TRBV6-5 to TRBJ2-5; 8 bases agree with TRBD1. CDR3 length equals 13 residues. V was clipped by 7 bases and J by 5 bases; unmatched bases: 6. Looked up from germline, CDR1 is MNHEY and CDR2 is SVGAGI. CDR3 coding DNA: TGTGCCAGCATCCGACAGGGGAAGGAGACCCAGTACTTC. Translated: CASIRQGKETQYF.

This chain uses TRBV19 with TRBJ1-2; D gene ambiguous. The CDR3 has 13 amino acids. Between the trimmed V and J ends, which lost 7 bases and 2 bases, there was a span of 11 bases. In germline, CDR1 is LNHDA, CDR2 SQIVND (reference sequence). The DNA for the CDR3 is TGTGCCAGTATGGAGGACTTAAACTATGGCTACACCTTC. This encodes CASMEDLNYGYTF. Full variable domain (remainder filled in from reference TRBV19 and TRBJ1-2): DGGITQSPKYLFRKEGQNVTLSCEQNLNHDAMYWYRQDPGQGLRLIYYSQIVNDFQKGDIAEGYSVSREKKESFPLTVTSAQKNPTAFYLCASMEDLNYGYTFGSGTRLTVV.

The rearrangement uses TRBV12-3 or TRBV12-4 and TRBJ1-5; D is ambiguous. The CDR3 consists of 13 residues. V was clipped by 6 bases and J by 1 base, with 7 bases between them. CDR3 sequence reads: CASRQTSNQPQHF. CDR3 coding DNA: TGTGCCAGCAGACAGACCAGCAATCAGCCCCAGCATTTT.

This clone was seen a single time. The chain joins TRBV11-2 to TRBJ2-1; D is unresolved. Germline V gene lookup returns CDR1 SGHAT and CDR2 FQNNGV. Trimming shortened V by 2 bases and J by 1 base, and 12 bases separated the two germline ends. The CDR3 totals 16 residues. The CDR3 coding sequence is TGTGCCAGCAGCTTATCGACTTATCCTTCCTACAATGAGCAGTTCTTC. Encoded protein: CASSLSTYPSYNEQFF.

The chain joins TRBV4-3 to TRBJ1-5, with unresolved D. V lost 0 bases, J lost 7 bases, and 13 bases lay in between. Germline values: CDR1 LGHNA, CDR2 YSLEER. The length of the CDR3 is 15 residues. DNA for the CDR3: TGCGCCAGCAGCCAAGATCTAACTGAGGGACAGCCCCAGCATTTT. It yields the protein CASSQDLTEGQPQHF.

The CDR3 is CASSQSTAGSPLHF. The CDR3 DNA follows: TGTGCCAGCAGCCAATCTACAGCCGGTTCACCCCTCCACTTT. The chain has TRBV3-1 (or the pseudogene TRBV3-2) and TRBJ1-6; D uncertain. This CDR3 has 14 residues. CDR1 and CDR2 from the germline V gene are LGHDT and YNNKEL (reference sequence). V was cut by 2 bases and J by 9 bases, with 11 bases left in between.

The chain carries TRBV7-8 and TRBJ2-3; TRBD2 matches 8 bases. The CDR3 is 16 amino acids. CDR1 is SGHVS and CDR2 is FQNEAQ in the germline V gene. J gave up 5 bases and V 1 base, and 8 bases lay outside the gene matches. CDR3 DNA sequence: TGTGCCAGCAGCTTAGATTACGGGAGGGCCAGAGATACGCAGTATTTT. Translating it yields CASSLDYGRARDTQYF.

The V and J genes are TRBV5-4 and TRBJ2-1; 11 bases are a match to TRBD2. This CDR3 comprises 15 residues. The germline CDR1 and CDR2 sequences are SGHNT and YYREEE (reference sequence). The trim removed 1 base at V and 8 bases at J, leaving 5 bases unmatched. CDR3 in amino acids: CASSLTSGGGDEQFF. The CDR3 DNA is TGTGCCAGCAGCTTGACTAGCGGGGGCGGGGATGAGCAGTTCTTC.

The sample holds one count of this clone. The gene calls are TRBV2 and TRBJ2-1, with TRBD1 as a possible D gene (5 bases). CDR3 size: 13 residues. The germline CDR1 and CDR2 sequences are SNHLY and FYNNEI. Trimming took 3 bases from V and 5 from J, leaving 8 bases between them. CDR3: CASSDPGNNEQFF. CDR3 nucleotides: TGTGCCAGCAGTGATCCAGGGAACAATGAGCAGTTCTTC.

The rearrangement uses TRBV3-1 (or the pseudogene TRBV3-2) and TRBJ2-4, with a weak D call TRBD1 (6 bases). Germline V gene lookup returns CDR1 LGHDT and CDR2 YNNKEL (reference sequence). V lost 6 bases and J lost 8, with 17 bases in between. This CDR3 spans 14 amino acids. The CDR3 region is CASSPGHQSDIQYF. CDR3 coding DNA: TGTGCCAGCAGTCCGGGACACCAAAGCGACATTCAGTACTTC.